The present T cell receptor beta chain was sequenced within a study of shared clonotypes between healthy human individuals. Whole-study context: CD4 naive cells filled three plates per donor, CD4 memory three, CD8 naive two and CD8 memory one.

The CDR3 has 10 amino acids. The germline V gene has CDR1 SNHLY and CDR2 FYNNEI. V lost 6 bases and J lost 11, with 8 bases in between. Comments on this clone: The target antigen is unknown.

Overall study results and limits: Estimated clonotype richness was generally higher in naive than memory subsets. It was expected that sequencing depth would affect clonotype sharing among donors.

Naive CD8 cells, CD45RO-negative and positively selected for CCR7, excluded terminally differentiated effector memory CD45RA+ cells. TCRdb keeps only in-frame clones here, not all; method: immunoSEQ multiplex PCR. There are 630,000 or so clones in the sample; more than 95% occur only once, and 0.3% lies in the top ten. The source material was naive CD8+ T cells sorted from blood. The source is a young man in good health. V and J are TRBV2 and TRBJ1-5; D gene uncertain. The CDR3: CASRGQSQHF. For the CDR3, the DNA is TGTGCCAGCAGAGGGCAGTCCCAGCATTTT.